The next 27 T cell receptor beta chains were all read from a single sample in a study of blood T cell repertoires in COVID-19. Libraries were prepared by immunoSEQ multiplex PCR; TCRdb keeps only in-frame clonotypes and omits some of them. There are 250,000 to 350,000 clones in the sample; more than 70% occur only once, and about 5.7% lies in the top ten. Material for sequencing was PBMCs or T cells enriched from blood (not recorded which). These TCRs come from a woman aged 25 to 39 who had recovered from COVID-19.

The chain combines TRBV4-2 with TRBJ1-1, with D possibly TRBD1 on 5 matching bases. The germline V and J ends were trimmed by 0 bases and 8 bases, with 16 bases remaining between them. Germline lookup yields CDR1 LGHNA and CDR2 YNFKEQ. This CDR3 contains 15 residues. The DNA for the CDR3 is TGTGCCAGCAGCCAAGAAGGGCGCACCGCAGGGGAAGCTTTCTTT. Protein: CASSQEGRTAGEAFF.

DNA for the CDR3: TGCGCCAGCAGCTTACAGGGGGATGGCACCGGGGAGCTGTTTTTT. Translation gives CASSLQGDGTGELFF. The chain carries TRBV5-1 and TRBJ2-2, with 8 bases that match TRBD1. Germline V lookup: CDR1 SGHRS, CDR2 YFSETQ. Germline trimming cut 2 bases from V and 4 bases from J; bases unmatched to any gene: 4. The CDR3 extends over 15 amino acids. Full variable domain (rest looked up from reference TRBV5-1 and TRBJ2-2): KAGVTQTPRYLIKTRGQQVTLSCSPISGHRSVSWYQQTPGQGLQFLFEYFSETQRNKGNFPGRFSGRQFSNSRSEMNVSTLELGDSALYLCASSLQGDGTGELFFGEGSRLTVL.

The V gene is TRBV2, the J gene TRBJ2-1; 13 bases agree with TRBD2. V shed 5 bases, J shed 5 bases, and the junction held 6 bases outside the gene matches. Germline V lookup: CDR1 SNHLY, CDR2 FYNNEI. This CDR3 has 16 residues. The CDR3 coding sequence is TGTGCCAGCAGTCTCTTCGGACTAGCGGGGGACAATGAGCAGTTCTTC. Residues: CASSLFGLAGDNEQFF.

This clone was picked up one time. As DNA, the CDR3 is TGTGCCAGCAGCTCCTCCCACCTGAGGACTAGCGCCAATGAGCAGTTCTTC. Protein sequence: CASSSSHLRTSANEQFF. The V and J genes are TRBV13 and TRBJ2-1; the match to TRBD2 covers 9 bases. V shed 4 bases and J 6 bases; nucleotides not matched to a gene: 13. CDR1 and CDR2 from the germline V gene are PRHDT and FYEKMQ (reference sequence). This CDR3 has 17 amino acids.

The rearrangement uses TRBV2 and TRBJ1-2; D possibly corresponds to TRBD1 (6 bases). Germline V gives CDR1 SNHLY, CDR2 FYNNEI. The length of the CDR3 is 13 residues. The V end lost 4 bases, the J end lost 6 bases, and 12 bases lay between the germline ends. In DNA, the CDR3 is TGTGCCAGCAGTGGCCAGGGGACGGATGGCTACACCTTC. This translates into CASSGQGTDGYTF.

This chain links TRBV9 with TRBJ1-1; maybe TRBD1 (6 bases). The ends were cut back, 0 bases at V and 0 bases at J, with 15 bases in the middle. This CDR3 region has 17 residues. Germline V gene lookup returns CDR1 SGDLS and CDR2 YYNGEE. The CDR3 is CASSVVGGGPMNTEAFF. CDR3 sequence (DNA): TGTGCCAGCAGCGTAGTTGGGGGGGGCCCCATGAACACTGAAGCTTTCTTT.

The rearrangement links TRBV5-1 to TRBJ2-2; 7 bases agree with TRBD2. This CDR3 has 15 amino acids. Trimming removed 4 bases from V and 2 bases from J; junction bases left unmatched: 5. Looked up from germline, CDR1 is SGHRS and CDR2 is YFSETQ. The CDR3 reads CASSPGLVNTGELFF. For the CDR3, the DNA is TGCGCCAGCAGCCCCGGACTAGTTAACACCGGGGAGCTGTTTTTT.

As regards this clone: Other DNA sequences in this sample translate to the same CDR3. CDR3 region: CASSPPGNTEAFF. CDR3 coding DNA: TGTGCCAGCAGCCCCCCGGGGAACACTGAAGCTTTCTTT. This chain joins TRBV7-9 and TRBJ1-1; D is undetermined. Trimming removed 5 bases from V and 1 base from J, with 8 bases in between. The length of the CDR3 is 13 residues. Germline V lookup: CDR1 SEHNR, CDR2 FQNEAQ (reference sequence).

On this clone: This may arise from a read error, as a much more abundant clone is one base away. The CDR3 protein is CASSFSGNTEAFF. The DNA of the CDR3 is TGTGCCAGCAGTTTTTCCGGGAACACTGAAGCTTTCTTT. The chain employs TRBV12-3 or TRBV12-4 and TRBJ1-1; D call uncertain. CDR3 length: 13 amino acids. Trimming cost V 3 bases and J 1 base, with 6 bases left between them.

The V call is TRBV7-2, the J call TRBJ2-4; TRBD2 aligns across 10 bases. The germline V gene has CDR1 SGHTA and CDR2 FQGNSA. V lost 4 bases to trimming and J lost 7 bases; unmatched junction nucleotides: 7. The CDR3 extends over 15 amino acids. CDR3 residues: CASSSLAGGGNIQYF. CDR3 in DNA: TGTGCCAGCAGCTCGTTAGCGGGGGGCGGGAACATTCAGTACTTC.

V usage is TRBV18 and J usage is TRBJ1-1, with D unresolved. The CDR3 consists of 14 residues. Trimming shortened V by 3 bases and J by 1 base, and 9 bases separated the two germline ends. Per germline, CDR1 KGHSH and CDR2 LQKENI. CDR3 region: CASSPTPRNTEAFF. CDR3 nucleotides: TGTGCCAGCTCACCTACACCTCGGAACACTGAAGCTTTCTTT.

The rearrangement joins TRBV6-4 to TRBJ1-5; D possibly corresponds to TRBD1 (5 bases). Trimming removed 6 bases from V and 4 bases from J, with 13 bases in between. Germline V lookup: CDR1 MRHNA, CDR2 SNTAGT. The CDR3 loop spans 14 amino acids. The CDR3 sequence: CASRGPGENQPQHF. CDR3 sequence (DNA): TGTGCCAGCAGGGGTCCGGGGGAAAATCAGCCCCAGCATTTT.

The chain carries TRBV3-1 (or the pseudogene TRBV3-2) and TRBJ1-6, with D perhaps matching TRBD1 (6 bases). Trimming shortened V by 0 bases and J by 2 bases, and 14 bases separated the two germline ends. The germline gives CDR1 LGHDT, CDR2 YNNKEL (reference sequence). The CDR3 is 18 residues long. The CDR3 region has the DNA TGTGCCAGCAGCCAAGAATCCGTAACAGGGCCCTATAATTCACCCCTCCACTTT. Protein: CASSQESVTGPYNSPLHF.

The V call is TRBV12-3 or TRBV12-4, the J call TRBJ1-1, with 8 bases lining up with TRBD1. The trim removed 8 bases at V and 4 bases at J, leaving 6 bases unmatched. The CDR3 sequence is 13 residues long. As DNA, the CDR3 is TGTGCCAGCGGGACAGGAGGGATCACTGAAGCTTTCTTT. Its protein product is CASGTGGITEAFF.

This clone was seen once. The CDR3 DNA sequence: TGCGCCAGCAGCCCGGGGACAGGGAATAAGCCCCAGCATTTT. Translation gives CASSPGTGNKPQHF. The chain is built from TRBV5-1 and TRBJ1-5; TRBD1 matches at 9 bases. V gave up 4 bases and J gave up 8 bases; unmatched junction bases: 7. The CDR3 is 14 amino acids. Germline V gives CDR1 SGHRS, CDR2 YFSETQ.

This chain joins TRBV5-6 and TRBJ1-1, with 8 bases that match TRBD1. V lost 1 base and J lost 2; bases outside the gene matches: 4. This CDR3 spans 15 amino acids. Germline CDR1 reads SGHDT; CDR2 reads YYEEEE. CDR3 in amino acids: CASSLYTGGNTEAFF. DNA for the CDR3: TGTGCCAGCAGCTTGTACACAGGGGGAAACACTGAAGCTTTCTTT. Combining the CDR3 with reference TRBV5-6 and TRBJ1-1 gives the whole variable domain DAGVTQSPTHLIKTRGQQVTLRCSPKSGHDTVSWYQQALGQGPQFIFQYYEEEERQRGNFPDRFSGHQFPNYSSELNVNALLLGDSALYLCASSLYTGGNTEAFFGQGTRLTVV.

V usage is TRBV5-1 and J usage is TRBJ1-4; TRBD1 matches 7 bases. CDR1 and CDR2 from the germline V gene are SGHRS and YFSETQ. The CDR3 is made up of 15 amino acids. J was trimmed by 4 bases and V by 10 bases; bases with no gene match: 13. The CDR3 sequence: CARQTGTPGNEKLFF. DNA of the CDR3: TGCGCCCGACAGACAGGGACCCCTGGTAATGAAAAACTGTTTTTT. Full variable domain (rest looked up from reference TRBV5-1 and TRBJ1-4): KAGVTQTPRYLIKTRGQQVTLSCSPISGHRSVSWYQQTPGQGLQFLFEYFSETQRNKGNFPGRFSGRQFSNSRSEMNVSTLELGDSALYLCARQTGTPGNEKLFFGSGTQLSVL.

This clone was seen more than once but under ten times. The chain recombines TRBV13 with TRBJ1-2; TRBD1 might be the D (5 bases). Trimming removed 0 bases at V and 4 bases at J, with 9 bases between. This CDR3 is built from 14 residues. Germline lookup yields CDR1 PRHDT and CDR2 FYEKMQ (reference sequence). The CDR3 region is CASSLGGRPYGYTF. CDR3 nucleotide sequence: TGTGCCAGCAGCTTAGGGGGGCGGCCCTATGGCTACACCTTC.

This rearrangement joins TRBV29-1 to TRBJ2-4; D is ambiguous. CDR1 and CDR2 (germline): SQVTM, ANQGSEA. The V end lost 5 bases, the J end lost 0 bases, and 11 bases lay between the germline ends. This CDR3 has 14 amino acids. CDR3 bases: TGCAGCGTTCAGGCGTTTCAAGCCAAAAACATTCAGTACTTC. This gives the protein CSVQAFQAKNIQYF.

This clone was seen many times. The CDR3 DNA reads TGTGCCAGCAGCTCGACAGGGGGCGATTTGGAGACCCAGTACTTC. Its protein product is CASSSTGGDLETQYF. V and J are TRBV6-4 and TRBJ2-5, with TRBD1 matching over 10 bases. Germline trimming cut 6 bases from V and 5 bases from J; bases unmatched to any gene: 9. The CDR3 is 15 amino acids. Germline loops: CDR1 MRHNA, CDR2 SNTAGT.

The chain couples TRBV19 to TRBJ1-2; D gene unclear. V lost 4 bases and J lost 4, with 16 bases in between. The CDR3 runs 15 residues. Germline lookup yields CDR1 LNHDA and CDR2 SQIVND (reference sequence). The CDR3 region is CASSNWQEGGYGYTF. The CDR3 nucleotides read TGTGCCAGTAGTAACTGGCAGGAGGGAGGCTATGGCTACACCTTC. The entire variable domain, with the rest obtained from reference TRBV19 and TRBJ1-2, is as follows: DGGITQSPKYLFRKEGQNVTLSCEQNLNHDAMYWYRQDPGQGLRLIYYSQIVNDFQKGDIAEGYSVSREKKESFPLTVTSAQKNPTAFYLCASSNWQEGGYGYTFGSGTRLTVV.

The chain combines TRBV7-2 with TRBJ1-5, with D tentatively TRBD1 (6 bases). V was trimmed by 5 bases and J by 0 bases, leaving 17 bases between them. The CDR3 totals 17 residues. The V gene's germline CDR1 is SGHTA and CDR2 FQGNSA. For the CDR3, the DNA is TGTGCCAGCAGCCCGCACCCGAACAGGGCTAGCAATCAGCCCCAGCATTTT. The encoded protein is CASSPHPNRASNQPQHF.

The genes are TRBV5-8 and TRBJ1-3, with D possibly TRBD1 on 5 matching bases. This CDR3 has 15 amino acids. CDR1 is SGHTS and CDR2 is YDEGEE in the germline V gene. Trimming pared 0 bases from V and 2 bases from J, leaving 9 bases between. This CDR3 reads CASSLGRQPGNTIYF. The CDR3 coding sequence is TGTGCCAGCAGCTTGGGGCGACAGCCTGGAAACACCATATATTTT.

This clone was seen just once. CDR3 nucleotides: TGTGCCTGGAGTGTCAACTCTGGGGCCAACGTCCTGACTTTC. It yields the protein CAWSVNSGANVLTF. The chain combines TRBV30 with TRBJ2-6, with D unclear. V shed 0 bases and J shed 0 bases, with 3 bases lying between them. This CDR3 is built from 14 residues. Per germline, CDR1 GTSNPN and CDR2 SVGIG (reference sequence). The full variable domain, completed using reference TRBV30 and TRBJ2-6, is SQTIHQWPATLVQPVGSPLSLECTVEGTSNPNLYWYRQAAGRGLQLLFYSVGIGQISSEVPQNLSASRPQDRQFILSSKKLLLSDSGFYLCAWSVNSGANVLTFGAGSRLTVL.

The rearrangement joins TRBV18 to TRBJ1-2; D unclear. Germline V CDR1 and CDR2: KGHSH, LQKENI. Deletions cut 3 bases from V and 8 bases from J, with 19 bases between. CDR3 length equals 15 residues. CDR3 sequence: CASSPAAATAGGYTF. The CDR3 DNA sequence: TGTGCCAGCTCACCTGCAGCGGCGACTGCGGGGGGCTACACCTTC.

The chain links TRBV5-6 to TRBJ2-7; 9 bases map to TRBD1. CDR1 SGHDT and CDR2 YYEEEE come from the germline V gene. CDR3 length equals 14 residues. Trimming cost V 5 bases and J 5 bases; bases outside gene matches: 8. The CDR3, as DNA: TGTGCCAGCAGTTCCGGGACAGGGCTACACGAGCAGTACTTC. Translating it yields CASSSGTGLHEQYF.

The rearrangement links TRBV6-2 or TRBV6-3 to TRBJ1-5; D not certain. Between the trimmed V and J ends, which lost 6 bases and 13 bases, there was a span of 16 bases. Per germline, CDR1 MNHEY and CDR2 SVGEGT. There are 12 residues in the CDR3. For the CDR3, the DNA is TGTGCCAGCAGCACCCCAGAGCCCGGGCAGCATTTT. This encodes CASSTPEPGQHF.